The rows below give T cell receptor beta chains drawn from one sample of a study of T-cell memory formation after mild COVID-19. TCRdb called the 5' RACE reads again in MiXCR, with one record for every CDR3 protein. This table has a few hundred thousand distinct CDR3 sequences, around an eighth appearing once. Sequencing was performed on PBMCs or a T cell subset sorted from them (not recorded which). Source of these receptors: a man younger than 35 who had mild COVID-19 (a few samples of this study predate the infection). Cell type and time point are not known. The CDR3 runs from the conserved cysteine through the conserved F or W. The D gene is left open where the match is weak. A row's size may be missing; if present it is once, few, many or a size class.

>.|TRBJ1-1|TRBV5-1|TRBD1
TGCGCCAGCAGCTCCGGGACAGGGCTCACTGAAGCTTTCTTT
CASSSGTGLTEAFF
>.|TRBJ1-2|TRBV5-1|.
TGCGCCAGCAGCTTGGTACTAGGGGACTATGGCTACACCTTC
CASSLVLGDYGYTF
>few|TRBJ1-4|TRBV15|TRBD1
TGTGCCACCAGCAGTTGGCTGCCGGGACAGGGAGCAACTAATGAAAAACTGTTTTTT
CATSSWLPGQGATNEKLFF
>.|TRBJ2-3|TRBV4-1|.
TGCGCCAGCAGCCAAGTGGGCAACACAGATACGCAGTATTTT
CASSQVGNTDTQYF
>.|TRBJ2-1|TRBV11-2|TRBD1
TGTGCCAGCAGCTTAGCCGACAGGGCCACACGGAATGAGCAGTTCTTC
CASSLADRATRNEQFF
>many|TRBJ2-5|TRBV4-3|.
TGCGCCAGCAGCCAAGATAATCGAGGCAGGGAAGAGACCCAGTACTTC
CASSQDNRGREETQYF
>.|TRBJ1-1|TRBV7-9|.
TGTGCCAGCAGCAGGCGGGGGACTGAAGCTTTCTTT
CASSRRGTEAFF
>.|TRBJ2-3|TRBV9|TRBD1
TGTGCCAGCAGCCCGACCCTCCGGACAGGGGCAGATACGCAGTATTTT
CASSPTLRTGADTQYF
>.|TRBJ1-1|TRBV12-3/TRBV12-4|.
TGTGCCAGCAGTTTTGCGGGGTCGGGGTACACTGAAGCTTTCTTT
CASSFAGSGYTEAFF
>.|TRBJ1-5|TRBV12-3/TRBV12-4|.
TGTGCCAGCAGTTTAGGAGGGGGGATACAGCCCCAGCATTTT
CASSLGGGIQPQHF
>many|TRBJ1-1|TRBV5-1|TRBD1
TGCGCCAGCAGCTCCCGCACAGGGGGGGGCACTGAAGCTTTCTTT
CASSSRTGGGTEAFF
>few|TRBJ2-1|TRBV28|.
TGTGCCAGCAGTTTGCTTATGGTGCAGTTCTTC
CASSLLMVQFF
>.|TRBJ1-1|TRBV18|.
TGTGCCAGCTCGCCAGACAGGAGCGCTGAAGCTTTCTTT
CASSPDRSAEAFF
>.|TRBJ2-7|TRBV5-4|.
TGTGCCAGCAGCTTAGGGTGGGAGCACTCCTACGAGCAGTACTTC
CASSLGWEHSYEQYF
>.|TRBJ1-1|TRBV18|TRBD1
TGTGCCAGCTCCCGGGACAGGGCCGCTGAAGCTTTCTTT
CASSRDRAAEAFF
>.|TRBJ1-1|TRBV11-2|.
TGTGCCAGCAGCCCCCACAGGGATGGCACTGAAGCTTTCTTT
CASSPHRDGTEAFF
>few|TRBJ2-3|TRBV6-2/TRBV6-3|.
TGTGCCAGCAGTTACTCGGGAGGGGGCTGGGATACGCAGTATTTT
CASSYSGGGWDTQYF
>.|TRBJ2-1|TRBV21-1|.
TGTGCCAGCAGCAAAGACCCCGGCCCCTACAATGAGCAGTTCTTC
CASSKDPGPYNEQFF
>many|TRBJ1-5|TRBV27|.
TGTGCCAGCAGTTTATCGCCCCGGGGCAGACAGCATTTT
CASSLSPRGRQHF
>few|TRBJ2-2|TRBV6-1|.
TGTGCCGCGAAAGTCCCGAACACCGGGGAGCTGTTTTTT
CAAKVPNTGELFF
>.|TRBJ1-1|TRBV3-1|TRBD1
TGTGCCAGCAGCAGGGAACAGGGGTGGAACACTGAAGCTTTCTTT
CASSREQGWNTEAFF
>many|TRBJ2-3|TRBV7-8|TRBD2
TGTGCCAGCAGCTTCTCTAGCGGTAGCACAGATACGCAGTATTTT
CASSFSSGSTDTQYF
>.|TRBJ1-2|TRBV12-5|.
TGTGCTAGTGGTTTCTCTTTGGGGGGCTACACCTTC
CASGFSLGGYTF
>few|TRBJ1-3|TRBV12-3/TRBV12-4|.
TGTGCCAGCAGGTCGACGGACATCTCTGGAAACACCATATATTTT
CASRSTDISGNTIYF
>many|TRBJ2-7|TRBV20-1|.
TGCAGTGCCTTCTCTCCGGGGTCCTCCTACGAGCAGTACTTC
CSAFSPGSSYEQYF
>.|TRBJ1-2|TRBV7-2|.
TGTGCCAGCAGCTTGAACCCCCGAGGAGGCTATGGCTACACCTTC
CASSLNPRGGYGYTF
>.|TRBJ1-2|TRBV12-3/TRBV12-4|TRBD1
TGTGCCAGCAGACCGACAGGGGGCGGGTTTGGCTACACCTTC
CASRPTGGGFGYTF
>few|TRBJ1-1|TRBV7-2|.
TGTGCCAGCAGCCAAAGATTAGACACTGAAGCTTTATTT
CASSQRLDTEALF
>.|TRBJ1-1|TRBV6-6|.
TGTGCCAGCAGTTACCTTTGGTCTGGGACCGAAGCTTTCTTT
CASSYLWSGTEAFF
>.|TRBJ1-5|TRBV19|.
TGTGCCAGTTTGAAACAGGGCAATCAGCCCCAGCATTTT
CASLKQGNQPQHF
>many|TRBJ2-1|TRBV5-1|.
TGCGCCAGCAGCTTGGCGGCAGGCCAGGTCAATGAGCAGTTCTTC
CASSLAAGQVNEQFF
>few|TRBJ1-3|TRBV6-5|.
TGTGCCAGCAGTCCCCTCTTTGGGCGAAACACCATATATTTT
CASSPLFGRNTIYF
>few|TRBJ2-1|TRBV6-5|TRBD1
TGTGCCAGCAGTTACTCTGGACAGGTGGGACATGAGCAGTTCTTC
CASSYSGQVGHEQFF
>many|TRBJ2-5|TRBV7-2|TRBD2
TGTGCCAGCAGACCAGCGGGGGGAGAGACCCAGTACTTC
CASRPAGGETQYF
>few|TRBJ1-6|TRBV5-1|.
TGCGCCAGCAGCTTTGGAAGCTCAAGCACCTATAATTCACCCCTCCACTTT
CASSFGSSSTYNSPLHF
>.|TRBJ1-1|TRBV11-2|.
TGTGCCAGCAGGCATGGGGGGCTACTTCGGGCGGCGAACACTGAAGCTTTCTTT
CASRHGGLLRAANTEAFF
>.|TRBJ1-1|TRBV7-3|.
TGTGCCAGCAGCTCGGGACATACAAACACTGAAGCTTTCTTT
CASSSGHTNTEAFF
>.|TRBJ2-3|TRBV5-1|.
TGCGCCAGCAGCTTACAGGTTACAACAGATACGCAGTATTTT
CASSLQVTTDTQYF